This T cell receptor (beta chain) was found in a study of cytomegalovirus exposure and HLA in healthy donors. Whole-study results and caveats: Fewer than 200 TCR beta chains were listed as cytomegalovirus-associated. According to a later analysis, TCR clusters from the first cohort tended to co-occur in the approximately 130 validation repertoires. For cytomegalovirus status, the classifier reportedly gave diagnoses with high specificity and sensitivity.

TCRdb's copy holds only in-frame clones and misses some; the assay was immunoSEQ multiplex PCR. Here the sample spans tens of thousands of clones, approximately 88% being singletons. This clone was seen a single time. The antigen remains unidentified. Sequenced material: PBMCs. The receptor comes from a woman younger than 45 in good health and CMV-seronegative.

The CDR3 DNA reads as TGTGCCAGCAGCTTAACAGGGAGAACCTACGAGCAGTACTTC. Protein sequence: CASSLTGRTYEQYF. The chain recombines TRBV5-6 with TRBJ2-7, with a possible D match to TRBD1 (6 bases). Germline CDR1 and CDR2: SGHDT and YYEEEE. The CDR3 has 14 amino acids. Trimming shortened V by 2 bases and J by 2 bases, and 11 bases separated the two germline ends. Supplemented by reference TRBV5-6 and TRBJ2-7, the full variable domain reads DAGVTQSPTHLIKTRGQQVTLRCSPKSGHDTVSWYQQALGQGPQFIFQYYEEEERQRGNFPDRFSGHQFPNYSSELNVNALLLGDSALYLCASSLTGRTYEQYFGPGTRLTVT.